Listed below are T cell receptor beta chains from one sample, sequenced in a study of T cell responses to AZD1222 COVID-19 vaccine. The protocol was immunoSEQ multiplex PCR, while the TCRdb copy is restricted to in-frame clones and leaves out a portion. The sample shows roughly 75,000 clones, 84% of them seen only once. Sample: peripheral blood, taken on day 0 of AZD1222 vaccination. The receptors here all came from an adult in good health. Both conserved end residues are part of each CDR3. D genes are given only for firm matches. A row's size may be missing; if present it is once, few, many or a size class.

TRBV4-1	.	TRBD2	TRBJ2-7	TGCGCCAGCAATGGAGGGACTAGCGGGGACGAGCAGTACTTC	CASNGGTSGDEQYF
TRBV3-1/TRBV3-2	few	.	TRBJ1-3	TGTGCCAGCAGCCAGAGTAGCGGTCCCATATATTTT	CASSQSSGPIYF
TRBV7-3	few	TRBD2	TRBJ2-3	TGTGCCAGCAGCACAGGACTAGCGGGGGCCTTCACAGATACGCAGTATTTT	CASSTGLAGAFTDTQYF
TRBV27	.	.	TRBJ2-5	TGTGCCAGCAGCTCCACCCCACAGGGAGAGGTTGAGACCCAGTACTTC	CASSSTPQGEVETQYF
TRBV9	.	TRBD2	TRBJ2-1	TGTGCCAGCAGCGCCGGGGGGAGTTACAATGAGCAGTTCTTC	CASSAGGSYNEQFF
TRBV5-1	.	.	TRBJ2-7	TGCGCCAGCAGCTCCGGACCCCCCGGCGAGCAGTACTTC	CASSSGPPGEQYF
TRBV19	.	TRBD2	TRBJ2-1	TGTGCCAGTAGTATAAGGGGCGGGAGCTACAATGAGCAGTTCTTC	CASSIRGGSYNEQFF
TRBV6-2/TRBV6-3	once	TRBD1	TRBJ1-5	TGTGCCAGCAGTTACTATCCGGGACAGGGGGGCCCCTTTAGCAATCAGCCCCAGCATTTT	CASSYYPGQGGPFSNQPQHF
TRBV24-1	.	TRBD1	TRBJ2-5	TGTGCCACCAGTGATTTTCGGACAGGCGGATTTGCCCAGTACTTC	CATSDFRTGGFAQYF
TRBV9	.	TRBD2	TRBJ2-1	TGTGCCAGCAATCCTAGCGGGGAGCGAGGTGAGCAGTTCTTC	CASNPSGERGEQFF
TRBV7-9	few	TRBD1	TRBJ1-4	TGTGCCAGCAGGCCAGGACAGGGGGCCTCTAATGAAAAACTGTTTTTT	CASRPGQGASNEKLFF
TRBV27	.	TRBD1	TRBJ1-1	TGTGCCAGCAGTTTACAGGGGGCGTTCACTGAAGCTTTCTTT	CASSLQGAFTEAFF
TRBV6-2/TRBV6-3	.	TRBD1	TRBJ1-1	TGTGCCAGCAGTTACCCCGGACAGGGGGCGAATGAAGCTTTCTTT	CASSYPGQGANEAFF
TRBV28	.	.	TRBJ1-2	TGTGCCAGCAGTTCGACAGTCTATGGCTACACCTTC	CASSSTVYGYTF
TRBV12-5	.	.	TRBJ2-1	TGTGCTAGTGCCGGAACCGCGGTATTTGTGAATGAGCAGTTCTTC	CASAGTAVFVNEQFF
TRBV7-9	.	.	TRBJ2-3	TGTGCCAGCAGCCATGCCCGGGGGCGCTTAACAGATACGCAGTATTTT	CASSHARGRLTDTQYF
TRBV7-9	.	.	TRBJ1-4	TGTGCCAGCAGCTTACCCCTCAGATCCGCCCCTAATGAAAAACTGTTTTTT	CASSLPLRSAPNEKLFF
TRBV6-5	.	.	TRBJ1-5	TGTGCCAGCAGGTCCGGGCCCAATCAGCCCCAGCATTTT	CASRSGPNQPQHF
TRBV30	.	.	TRBJ1-6	TGTGCCTGGGGGGTTGGACAGCTTAATTCACCCCTCCACTTT	CAWGVGQLNSPLHF
TRBV2	once	.	TRBJ1-1	TGTGCCAGCAGCGAACAGGCCCTGTCGACTGAAGCTTTCTTT	CASSEQALSTEAFF
TRBV10-3	.	TRBD2	TRBJ2-5	TGTGCCATCAGTGAGTCGAGCGGGGGGCAAGAGACCCAGTACTTC	CAISESSGGQETQYF
TRBV7-2	.	TRBD2	TRBJ2-5	TGTGCCAGCAGCTTAGGACTAGCGGGGGTACAAGAGACCCAGTACTTC	CASSLGLAGVQETQYF
TRBV7-3	.	.	TRBJ2-5	TGTGCCAGCAGCCTCCAAAATCAAGAGACCCAGTACTTC	CASSLQNQETQYF
TRBV3-1/TRBV3-2	.	TRBD1	TRBJ1-2	TGTGCCAGCAGCCAAGATCAGAGAGGGGGCAACTATGGCTACACCTTC	CASSQDQRGGNYGYTF
TRBV19	.	TRBD2	TRBJ2-3	TGTGCCAGTAGCGGGGGGGCAGATACGCAGTATTTT	CASSGGADTQYF
TRBV28	.	.	TRBJ2-1	TGTGCCAGCAGGCCAACCTCCGGGCCCCCACCTGGCCATGAGCAGTTCTTC	CASRPTSGPPPGHEQFF
TRBV10-3	.	TRBD2	TRBJ2-5	TGTGCCATCAAAGCGGGGGCAGGGCTATACCAAGAGACCCAGTACTTC	CAIKAGAGLYQETQYF
TRBV6-5	.	TRBD1	TRBJ1-6	TGTGCCAGCCTCTCCCGGGACAGCCATTCACCCCTCCACTTT	CASLSRDSHSPLHF
TRBV27	.	TRBD1	TRBJ1-1	TGTGCCAGCAGTCCCCCAGGACAGGGGACTAACACTGAAGCTTTCTTT	CASSPPGQGTNTEAFF
TRBV2	.	.	TRBJ1-2	TGTGCCAGGGAGGCCCTTGTGCATGGCTACACCTTC	CAREALVHGYTF
TRBV3-1/TRBV3-2	.	.	TRBJ1-1	TGTGCCAGCAGCCAGACTGGACGCCACCAAGCTTTCTTT	CASSQTGRHQAFF
TRBV27	few	.	TRBJ2-1	TGTGCCAGCAGTTTAAGTAGCGGCCTGGAACAGTTCTTC	CASSLSSGLEQFF
TRBV7-9	.	TRBD1	TRBJ2-1	TGTGCCAGCAGCCCTTCGTCTGGACAGGGGATCAATGAGCAGTTCTTC	CASSPSSGQGINEQFF
TRBV19	once	.	TRBJ1-2	TGTGCCAGTAGTATACGAGCGCCCCGAAGGGATGGCTACACCTTC	CASSIRAPRRDGYTF
TRBV29-1	.	TRBD1	TRBJ1-4	TGCAGCGTTGGACAGGGGACTAATGAAAAACTGTTTTTT	CSVGQGTNEKLFF
TRBV28	.	.	TRBJ1-6	TGTGCCAGCAGTGGCCTTTACAGGAGCTCCTATAATTCACCCCTCCACTTT	CASSGLYRSSYNSPLHF
TRBV30	few	.	TRBJ1-1	TGTGCCTGGAGTGTACAGGAATGGACTGAAGCTTTCTTT	CAWSVQEWTEAFF
TRBV9	.	TRBD2	TRBJ2-7	TGTGCCAGCTCTCGAAGCGGGGGGGAGACGTCCTACGAGCAGTACTTC	CASSRSGGETSYEQYF
TRBV28	.	.	TRBJ1-2	TGTGCCAGCAGCCCTGACAAGATTGTGGGCTATGGCTACACCTTC	CASSPDKIVGYGYTF
TRBV28	.	.	TRBJ1-2	TGTGCCAGCAGTTCGTCGACAGCCTCCTTCTATGGCTACACCTTC	CASSSSTASFYGYTF
TRBV13	once	.	TRBJ1-5	TGTGCCAGCAGCGAGAGACAGGGCAATCAGCCCCAGCATTTT	CASSERQGNQPQHF
TRBV5-1	few	.	TRBJ2-3	TGCGCCAGCAGCTTTTATGGGTACGGAGCAGATACGCAGTATTTT	CASSFYGYGADTQYF
TRBV27	.	.	TRBJ2-7	TGTGCCAGCAGCTCTCCTACCACAGGGAACTCCTACGAGCAGTACTTC	CASSSPTTGNSYEQYF
TRBV6-5	.	.	TRBJ1-1	TGTGCCAGCAGTCACGGTGTGGGAATGAACACTGAAGCTTTCTTT	CASSHGVGMNTEAFF